This T cell receptor beta chain was recovered during a study of graft-versus-host responses after intestinal transplantation. As for the study in general: Transplantation in recipients was multivisceral, liver-intestinal, or isolated intestinal.

The CDR3 spans 16 residues. Trimming removed 5 bases from V and 9 bases from J, with 20 bases in between. The V gene's germline CDR1 is LNHDA and CDR2 SQIVND (reference sequence). Both CD3+CD4+ and CD3+CD8+ responders that were proliferating and CFSE-low underwent sorting after the reaction. Using immunoSEQ multiplex PCR, the repertoire was profiled, and TCRdb retains in-frame clones only, with some absent. The sample lists roughly 20,000 clones, around 42% seen once, with almost 0.9% in the top ten. The chain carries TRBV19 and TRBJ1-6; D possibly corresponds to TRBD1 (6 bases). This sequence originates from a human patient who received an intestinal transplant. Sequenced material: alloreactive CD4+ T cells from a mixed lymphocyte reaction culture, taken before intestinal transplant. Regarding subset: CFSE-low proliferating T cells sorted from roughly 6-day pre-transplant mixed lymphocyte reaction (GvH or HvG direction). The CDR3 is CASSPPGRGNSSPLHF. The CDR3 coding sequence is TGTGCCAGTAGTCCCCCGGGCAGGGGCAACAGTTCACCCCTCCACTTT.